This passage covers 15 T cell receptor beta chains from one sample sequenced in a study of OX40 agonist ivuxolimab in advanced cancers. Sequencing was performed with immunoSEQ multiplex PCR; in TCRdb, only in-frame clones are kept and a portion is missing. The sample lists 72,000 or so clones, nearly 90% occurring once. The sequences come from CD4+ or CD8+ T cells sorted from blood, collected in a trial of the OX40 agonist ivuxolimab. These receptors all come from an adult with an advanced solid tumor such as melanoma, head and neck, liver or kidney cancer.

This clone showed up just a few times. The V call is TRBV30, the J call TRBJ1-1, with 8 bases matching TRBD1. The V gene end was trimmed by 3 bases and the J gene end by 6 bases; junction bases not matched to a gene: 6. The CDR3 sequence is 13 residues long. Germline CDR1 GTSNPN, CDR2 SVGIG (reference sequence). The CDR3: CAWRGDRLSEAFF. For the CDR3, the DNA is TGTGCCTGGAGAGGGGACAGGTTGTCTGAAGCTTTCTTT.

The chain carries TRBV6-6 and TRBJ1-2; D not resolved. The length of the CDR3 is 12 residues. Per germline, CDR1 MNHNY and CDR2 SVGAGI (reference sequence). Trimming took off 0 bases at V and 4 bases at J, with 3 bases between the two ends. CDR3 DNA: TGTGCCAGCAGTTACTCGACCTATGGCTACACCTTC. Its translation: CASSYSTYGYTF.

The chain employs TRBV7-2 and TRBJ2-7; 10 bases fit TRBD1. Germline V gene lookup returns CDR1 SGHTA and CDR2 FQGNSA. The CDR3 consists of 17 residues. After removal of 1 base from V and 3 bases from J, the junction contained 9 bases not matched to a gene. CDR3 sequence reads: CASSLEVRDRGRYEQYF. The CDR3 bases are TGTGCCAGCAGCTTAGAGGTCCGGGACAGGGGCCGCTACGAGCAGTACTTC.

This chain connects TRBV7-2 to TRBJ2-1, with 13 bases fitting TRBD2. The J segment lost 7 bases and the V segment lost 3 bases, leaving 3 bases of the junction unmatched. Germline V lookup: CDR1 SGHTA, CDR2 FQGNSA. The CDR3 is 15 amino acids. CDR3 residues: CASSLGLAGRNEQFF. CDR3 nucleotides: TGTGCCAGCAGCTTGGGACTAGCGGGGCGGAATGAGCAGTTCTTC.

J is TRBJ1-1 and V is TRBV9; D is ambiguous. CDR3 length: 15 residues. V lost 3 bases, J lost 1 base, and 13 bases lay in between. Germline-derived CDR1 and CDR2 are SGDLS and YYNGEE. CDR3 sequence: CASSGYRTGNTEAFF. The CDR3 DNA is TGTGCCAGCAGCGGATACCGGACTGGGAACACTGAAGCTTTCTTT.

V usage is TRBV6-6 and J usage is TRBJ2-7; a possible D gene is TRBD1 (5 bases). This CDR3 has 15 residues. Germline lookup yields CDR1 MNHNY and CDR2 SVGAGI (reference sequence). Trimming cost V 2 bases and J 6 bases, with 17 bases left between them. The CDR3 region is CASSYRDQDTLEQYF. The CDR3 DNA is TGTGCCAGCAGTTACCGAGACCAGGACACCCTCGAGCAGTACTTC.

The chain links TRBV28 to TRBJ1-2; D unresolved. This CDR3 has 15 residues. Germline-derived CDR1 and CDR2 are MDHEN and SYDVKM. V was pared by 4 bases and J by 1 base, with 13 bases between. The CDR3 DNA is TGTGCCAGCAGTTCCCTGAGACCTAGTAACTATGGCTACACCTTC. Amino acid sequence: CASSSLRPSNYGYTF.

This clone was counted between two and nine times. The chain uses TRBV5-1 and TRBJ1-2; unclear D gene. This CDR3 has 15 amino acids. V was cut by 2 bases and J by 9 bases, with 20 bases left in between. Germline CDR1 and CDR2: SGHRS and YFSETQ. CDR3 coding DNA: TGCGCCAGCAGCTTCGGTGGGCGCGGCGTTGAAAGCTACACCTTC. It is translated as CASSFGGRGVESYTF.

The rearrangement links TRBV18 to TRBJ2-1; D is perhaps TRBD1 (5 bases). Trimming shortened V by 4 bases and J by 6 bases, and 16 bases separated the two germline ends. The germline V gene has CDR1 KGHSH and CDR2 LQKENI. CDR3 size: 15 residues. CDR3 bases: TGTGCCAGCTCACTCGTCAGGGATCCTCTCAATGAGCAGTTCTTC. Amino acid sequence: CASSLVRDPLNEQFF.

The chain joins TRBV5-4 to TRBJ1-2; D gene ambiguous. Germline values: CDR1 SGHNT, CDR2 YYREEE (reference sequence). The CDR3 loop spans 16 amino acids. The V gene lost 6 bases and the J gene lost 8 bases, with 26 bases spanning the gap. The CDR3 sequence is CASKEALRGHILGYTF. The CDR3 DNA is TGTGCCAGCAAAGAGGCTCTTCGCGGGCATATTCTCGGCTACACCTTC.

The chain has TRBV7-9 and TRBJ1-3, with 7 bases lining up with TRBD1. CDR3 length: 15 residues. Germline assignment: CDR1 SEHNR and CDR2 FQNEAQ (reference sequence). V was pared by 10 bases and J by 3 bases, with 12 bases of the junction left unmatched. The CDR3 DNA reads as TGTGCCACTACAACCCTTGGGGACAGTGGAAACACCATATATTTT. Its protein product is CATTTLGDSGNTIYF.

In DNA form, the CDR3 reads TGTGCCAGCAGGCCCGAAGGGGCTCAGCCCCAGCATTTT. This codes for CASRPEGAQPQHF. This chain connects TRBV2 to TRBJ1-5; maybe TRBD1 (5 bases). The germline V gene encodes CDR1 SNHLY and CDR2 FYNNEI. V was clipped by 6 bases and J by 6 bases, with 12 bases between them. The CDR3 contains 13 residues.

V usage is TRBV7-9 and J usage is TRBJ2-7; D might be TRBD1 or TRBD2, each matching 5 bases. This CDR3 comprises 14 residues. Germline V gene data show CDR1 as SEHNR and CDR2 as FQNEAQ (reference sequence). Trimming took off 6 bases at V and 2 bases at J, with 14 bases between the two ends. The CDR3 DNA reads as TGTGCCAGCAGTTCCGGGACGGCGACCTACGAGCAGTACTTC. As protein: CASSSGTATYEQYF.

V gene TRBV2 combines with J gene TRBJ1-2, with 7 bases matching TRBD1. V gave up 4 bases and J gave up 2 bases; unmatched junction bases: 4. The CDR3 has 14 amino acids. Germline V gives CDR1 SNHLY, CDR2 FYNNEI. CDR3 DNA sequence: TGTGCCAGCAGTGGAGGGACAGCAAACTATGGCTACACCTTC. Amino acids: CASSGGTANYGYTF.

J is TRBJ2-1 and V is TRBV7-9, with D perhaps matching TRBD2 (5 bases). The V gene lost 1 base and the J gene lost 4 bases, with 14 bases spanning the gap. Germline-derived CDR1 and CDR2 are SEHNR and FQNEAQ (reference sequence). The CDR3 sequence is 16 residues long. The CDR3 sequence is CASSLVDLANYNEQFF. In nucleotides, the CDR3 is TGTGCCAGCAGCTTAGTTGATCTAGCAAATTACAATGAGCAGTTCTTC.